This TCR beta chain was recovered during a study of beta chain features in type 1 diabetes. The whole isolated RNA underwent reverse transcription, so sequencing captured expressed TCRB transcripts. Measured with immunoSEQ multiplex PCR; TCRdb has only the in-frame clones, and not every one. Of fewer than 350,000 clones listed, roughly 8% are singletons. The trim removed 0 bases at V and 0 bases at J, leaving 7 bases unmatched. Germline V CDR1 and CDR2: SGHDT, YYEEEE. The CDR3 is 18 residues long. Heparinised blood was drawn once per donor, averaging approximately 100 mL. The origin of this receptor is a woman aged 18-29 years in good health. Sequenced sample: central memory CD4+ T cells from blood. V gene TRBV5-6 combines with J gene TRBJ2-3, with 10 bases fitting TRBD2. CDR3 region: CASSLETSGFASTDTQYF. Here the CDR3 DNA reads TGTGCCAGCAGCTTGGAGACTAGCGGGTTCGCTAGCACAGATACGCAGTATTTT. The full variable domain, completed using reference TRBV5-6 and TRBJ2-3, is DAGVTQSPTHLIKTRGQQVTLRCSPKSGHDTVSWYQQALGQGPQFIFQYYEEEERQRGNFPDRFSGHQFPNYSSELNVNALLLGDSALYLCASSLETSGFASTDTQYFGPGTRLTVL.